A single sample gave rise to the 22 T cell receptor beta chains below, sequenced in a study of OX40 agonist ivuxolimab in advanced cancers. Measured with immunoSEQ multiplex PCR; TCRdb has only the in-frame clones, and not every one. Among approximately 81,000 clones, more than 75% were seen once, and the ten largest hold more than 0.45%. The sequencing here drew on CD4+ or CD8+ T cells sorted from blood, taken in a trial of the OX40 agonist ivuxolimab. The receptors here all came from an adult with an advanced solid tumor such as melanoma, head and neck, liver or kidney cancer.

This chain uses TRBV6-6 with TRBJ1-1, with a tentative D call TRBD1 (5 bases). The ends were cut back, 6 bases at V and 7 bases at J, with 15 bases in the middle. The CDR3 sequence is 13 residues long. Germline CDR1 MNHNY, CDR2 SVGAGI (reference sequence). For the CDR3, the DNA is TGTGCCAGCAGAATAGAGGGAGGGGATGAAGCTTTCTTT. It yields the protein CASRIEGGDEAFF.

The gene calls are TRBV5-6 and TRBJ1-3, with D possibly matching TRBD1 (5 bases). Trimming left V 2 bases short and J 6 bases short, with 6 bases between. Germline V lookup: CDR1 SGHDT, CDR2 YYEEEE. The CDR3 runs 12 residues. DNA for the CDR3: TGTGCCAGCAGCTTAGGGGTAAACACCATATATTTT. This codes for CASSLGVNTIYF.

The rearrangement links TRBV10-3 to TRBJ1-1; D remains ambiguous. CDR3 length equals 11 residues. Between the trimmed V and J ends, which lost 6 bases and 1 base, there was a span of 3 bases. Per the germline V gene, CDR1 is ENHRY and CDR2 is SYGVKD. CDR3 nucleotide sequence: TGTGCCATCAGGGGGAACACTGAAGCTTTCTTT. Translated, it gives CAIRGNTEAFF.

This chain connects TRBV2 to TRBJ2-5; D gene uncertain. V was trimmed by 6 bases and J by 5 bases, leaving 10 bases between them. The CDR3 is 12 amino acids. Per the germline V gene, CDR1 is SNHLY and CDR2 is FYNNEI. In DNA form, the CDR3 reads TGTGCCAGCAGCCAACGTGGGGAGACCCAGTACTTC. As protein: CASSQRGETQYF.

This sequence joins TRBV9 and TRBJ1-4; D unresolved. The CDR3 spans 14 residues. V lost 3 bases, J lost 0 bases, and 6 bases lay in between. The germline V gene encodes CDR1 SGDLS and CDR2 YYNGEE. This chain's CDR3 is CASSAYTTNEKLFF. The CDR3 nucleotides are TGTGCCAGCAGCGCGTATACAACTAATGAAAAACTGTTTTTT. The complete variable domain, with remaining parts taken from reference TRBV9 and TRBJ1-4, reads DSGVTQTPKHLITATGQRVTLRCSPRSGDLSVYWYQQSLDQGLQFLIQYYNGEERAKGNILERFSAQQFPDLHSELNLSSLELGDSALYFCASSAYTTNEKLFFGSGTQLSVL.

This sequence joins TRBV7-9 and TRBJ2-5; no reliable D call. V was cut by 5 bases and J by 4 bases, with 8 bases left in between. The CDR3 is 12 residues long. Germline lookup yields CDR1 SEHNR and CDR2 FQNEAQ (reference sequence). The CDR3 bases are TGTGCCAGCAGCCCCTCAAGAGAGACCCAGTACTTC. Its protein product is CASSPSRETQYF.

The chain recombines TRBV10-1 with TRBJ1-1; 11 positions agree with TRBD1. This CDR3 comprises 15 residues. After removal of 4 bases from V and 3 bases from J, the junction contained 4 bases not matched to a gene. Germline V lookup: CDR1 WNHNN, CDR2 SYGVQD (reference sequence). CDR3 in amino acids: CASSGTGGADTEAFF. The CDR3 region has the DNA TGCGCCAGCAGTGGGACAGGGGGCGCCGACACTGAAGCTTTCTTT.

This chain connects TRBV5-1 to TRBJ1-5; a weak D match, TRBD1 (5 bases). V was pared by 3 bases and J by 8 bases, with 15 bases between. Per germline, CDR1 SGHRS and CDR2 YFSETQ. This CDR3 has 14 residues. The CDR3 sequence is CASSSQGVGEPQHF. As DNA, the CDR3 is TGCGCCAGCAGCTCCCAAGGGGTAGGGGAGCCCCAGCATTTT.

The chain is built from TRBV5-1 and TRBJ1-2; 10 bases match TRBD1. The CDR3 length is 16 residues. Germline V gene sequence: CDR1 SGHRS, CDR2 YFSETQ. V lost 3 bases to trimming and J lost 4 bases; unmatched junction nucleotides: 9. The CDR3 sequence: CASSSSGQGGFYGYTF. CDR3 in DNA: TGCGCCAGCAGCTCAAGCGGACAGGGGGGATTCTATGGCTACACCTTC.

V and J are TRBV5-1 and TRBJ2-7, with 9 bases identical to TRBD1. The germline V gene encodes CDR1 SGHRS and CDR2 YFSETQ. The CDR3 runs 14 residues. Trimming at V came to 4 bases and at J to 4 bases, leaving 6 bases not matched to a gene. This CDR3 is CASSRDRVIYEQYF. The CDR3 DNA reads as TGCGCCAGCAGCCGGGACAGGGTTATTTACGAGCAGTACTTC.

This clone was recorded once. This chain joins TRBV11-2 and TRBJ2-1; D may be TRBD2 (5 bases). The length of the CDR3 is 15 residues. Germline lookup yields CDR1 SGHAT and CDR2 FQNNGV. V gave up 1 base and J gave up 6 bases, with 13 bases separating them. CDR3 amino acids: CASSLGEWGGNEQFF. CDR3 bases: TGTGCCAGCAGCTTAGGGGAGTGGGGTGGCAATGAGCAGTTCTTC.

The V call is TRBV6-1, the J call TRBJ1-2; the D gene is possibly TRBD1 (5 bases). The CDR3 is made up of 14 amino acids. The ends were cut back, 7 bases at V and 7 bases at J, with 19 bases in the middle. Germline V lookup: CDR1 MNHNS, CDR2 SASEGT. The CDR3 DNA follows: TGTGCCAGCACCCCTACCCAGGGTTCGAGTGGCTACACCTTC. Protein: CASTPTQGSSGYTF.

This clone has a single count. The J gene is TRBJ1-1, the V gene TRBV7-2; possibly TRBD1 for D (5 bases). The CDR3 length is 14 residues. Trimming cost V 5 bases and J 3 bases, with 13 bases left between them. Germline CDR1 reads SGHTA; CDR2 reads FQGNSA. CDR3 nucleotide sequence: TGTGCCAGCAGCCGAGAAAGGGGTTACACTGAAGCTTTCTTT. Translated, it gives CASSRERGYTEAFF.

The gene calls are TRBV11-1 and TRBJ1-1; possibly TRBD1 for D (5 bases). This CDR3 is built from 13 residues. Germline CDR1 reads SGHAT; CDR2 reads FQDESV (reference sequence). Trimming took 5 bases from V and 4 from J, leaving 11 bases between them. In DNA form, the CDR3 reads TGTGCCAGCAGCCGGGAGAGGGGCACTGAAGCTTTCTTT. As protein: CASSRERGTEAFF.

This clone was found once. V is TRBV6-5 and J is TRBJ2-3; TRBD2 matches at 10 bases. This CDR3 comprises 16 residues. CDR1 is MNHEY and CDR2 is SVGAGI in the germline V gene. The J segment lost 3 bases and the V segment lost 4 bases, leaving 7 bases of the junction unmatched. The CDR3 reads CASSLTPSGGTDTQYF. CDR3 DNA: TGTGCCAGCAGTTTGACCCCTAGCGGGGGAACAGATACGCAGTATTTT.

The chain employs TRBV11-2 and TRBJ2-5, with D perhaps matching TRBD1 (7 bases). V lost 5 bases, J lost 5 bases, and 15 bases lay in between. Germline CDR1 SGHAT, CDR2 FQNNGV. This CDR3 is built from 14 residues. This CDR3 reads CASSQGGIMETQYF. The CDR3, as DNA: TGTGCCAGCAGCCAGGGGGGTATTATGGAGACCCAGTACTTC.

The V call is TRBV13, the J call TRBJ2-1, with D perhaps TRBD2 (5 bases). This CDR3 comprises 17 residues. CDR1 is PRHDT and CDR2 is FYEKMQ in the germline V gene (reference sequence). Trimming shortened V by 5 bases and J by 5 bases, and 22 bases separated the two germline ends. The CDR3 loop is CASSRLSAPSGDNEQFF. The CDR3 coding sequence is TGTGCCAGCAGCCGCCTTAGCGCGCCCTCCGGGGACAATGAGCAGTTCTTC.

This chain links TRBV6-1 with TRBJ2-7; 7 bases match TRBD1. Germline CDR1 is MNHNS and CDR2 is SASEGT. V shed 5 bases, J shed 6 bases, and the junction held 13 bases outside the gene matches. CDR3 size: 15 residues. The CDR3 is CASSHHVRQGSEQYF. Here the CDR3 DNA reads TGTGCCAGCAGTCATCACGTAAGACAGGGTTCCGAGCAGTACTTC.

The chain employs TRBV7-3 and TRBJ2-3; D gene unclear. CDR1 and CDR2 (germline): SGHTA, FQGTGA. This CDR3 contains 12 residues. V shed 5 bases and J shed 4 bases, with 7 bases lying between them. CDR3 DNA: TGTGCCAGCAGCCCAGGAGCAGATACGCAGTATTTT. Protein product: CASSPGADTQYF.

This sequence joins TRBV2 and TRBJ1-4, with D unresolved. The CDR3 runs to 14 residues. Germline CDR1 is SNHLY and CDR2 is FYNNEI. The V end was cut by 7 bases, the J end by 7 bases, with 16 bases between. This chain's CDR3 is CASTSDGASEKLFF. In DNA, the CDR3 is TGTGCCAGCACCTCGGACGGAGCTTCTGAAAAACTGTTTTTT.

The V call is TRBV6-1, the J call TRBJ2-3; TRBD1 is a possible D gene (6 bases). V was cut by 3 bases and J by 2 bases, with 9 bases left in between. CDR1 is MNHNS and CDR2 is SASEGT in the germline V gene. This CDR3 has 14 residues. The CDR3 DNA follows: TGTGCCAGCAGTGAGACAGGTTTCACAGATACGCAGTATTTT. It encodes CASSETGFTDTQYF.

The chain combines TRBV9 with TRBJ2-7; 9 bases align to TRBD1. Trimming at V came to 3 bases and at J to 5 bases, leaving 9 bases not matched to a gene. The CDR3 is 15 amino acids. Looked up from germline, CDR1 is SGDLS and CDR2 is YYNGEE. The CDR3 bases are TGTGCCAGCAGCGAACAGGGGGCGACGGCTGACGAGCAGTACTTC. Protein: CASSEQGATADEQYF.